The source of this T cell receptor (beta chain) is a study of T cells in localized non-small cell lung cancer. Generated by immunoSEQ multiplex PCR, the TCRdb table keeps only in-frame clones and is missing some. In the table there are some 30,000 clones, about 88% of which are singletons. V lost 5 bases, J lost 7 bases, and 11 bases lay in between. Germline assignment: CDR1 SGHTA and CDR2 FQGNSA. The CDR3 length is 12 residues. The TCR comes from a female donor at least 60 years old with stage I lung adenocarcinoma. The source material was peripheral blood, sampled before any cancer treatment. The V and J genes are TRBV7-2 and TRBJ1-2, with D possibly matching TRBD1 (6 bases). CDR3 nucleotide sequence: TGTGCCAGCAGCCGGACAGTTTCTGGCTACACCTTC. Translation gives CASSRTVSGYTF.